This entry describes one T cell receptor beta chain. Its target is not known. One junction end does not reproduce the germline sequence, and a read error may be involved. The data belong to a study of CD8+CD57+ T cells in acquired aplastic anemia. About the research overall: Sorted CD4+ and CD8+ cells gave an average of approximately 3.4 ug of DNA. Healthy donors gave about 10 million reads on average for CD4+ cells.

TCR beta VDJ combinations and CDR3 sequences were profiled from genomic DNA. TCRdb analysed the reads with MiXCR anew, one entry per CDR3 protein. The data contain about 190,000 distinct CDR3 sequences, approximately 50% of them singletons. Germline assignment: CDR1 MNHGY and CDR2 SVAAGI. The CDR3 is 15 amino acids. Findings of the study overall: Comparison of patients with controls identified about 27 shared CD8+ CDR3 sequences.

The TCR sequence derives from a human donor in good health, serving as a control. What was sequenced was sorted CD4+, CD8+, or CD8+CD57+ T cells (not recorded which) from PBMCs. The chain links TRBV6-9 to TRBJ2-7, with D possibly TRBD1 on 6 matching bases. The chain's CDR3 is CASRYSGTISYEQYF. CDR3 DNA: TGTGCCAGCAGATATTCCGGGACAATCTCCTACGAGCAGTACTTC.